What follows is one T cell receptor (beta chain) and its context. Its antigen is still unknown. Per-nucleotide qualities are absent, and no much larger clonotype sits a single base away. CDR1 and CDR2 are drawn from the germline V gene: KGHDR, SFDVKD. The CDR3 runs 16 amino acids, cysteine and phenylalanine included. The sequence is cut down to CDR3 DNA, 48 bases in frame from base 1. V loses 10 bases, J loses 0 bases, and the germline ends lie 18 bases apart. This entry belongs to a study of blood T cell repertoires in COVID-19 (dated by TCRdb to the early 2020s). Context from the whole study: Samples from collaborators originated in the United States, Italy and Spain and spanned both the acute and convalescent phases of COVID-19. A freely available public database, intended as a resource for researchers studying the immune response to SARS-CoV-2, is where the repertoires were released. The sample metadata nearly always contained a de-identified subject ID, COVID-19 status, age in years and sex. Subjects who had been exposed to COVID-19, were actively infected with it, or had recovered from it provided the deeply sampled blood TCRbeta repertoires that made up the dataset. Where HLA class I and class II types were available, the types were taken from metadata supplied by the sample provider, not from assay-based typing. The material from the prospective study consisted of cDNA or gDNA derived from T cells, B-cell-depleted T cells, or PBMCs. Samples were obtained from the ongoing ImmuneRACE study (first 160 participants) and from about 1,300 subjects provided by 6 global collaborators. What the authors observed across the whole study: The quantity of clinical and demographic metadata differed by source and by participant and was supplied without curation.

TCRbeta CDR3 regions were amplified from genomic DNA by means of the immunoSEQ Assay, a bias-controlled multiplex PCR. The source study handled its data this way. Nucleated cell counts per sample were estimated from amplification of reference gene primers within the assay. Sequence reads were collapsed and filtered to measure the absolute abundance of every unique TCRbeta CDR3 rearrangement. For each sample, productive Simpson clonality was calculated as the square root of Simpson's diversity index across productive rearrangements. TCRdb mirrors the immuneACCESS table, restricted to in-frame sequences. Some clones are absent from its copies; in checked studies, under half trace to an unresolved V gene, and the reason for the others is unknown. From that table come the V and J calls and clone size; the DNA was used to work out D and trimming. Recorded for this sample are around 330,000 clones; around 89% of them occurred a single time. Over 8% of the sample goes to the ten largest clones.

Participants in the prospective study were aged 18 to 89 years, lived in 24 United States geographic areas, and enrolled through a virtual design. Cohort assignment in the prospective study relied on participant-reported clinical history from a screening survey and a study questionnaire. Recovered participants in ImmuneRACE Cohort 3 were defined by two consecutive negative NP/OP PCR tests, clearance by a healthcare professional, or resolution of symptoms. Each participant in the prospective study had whole blood, serum and a nasopharyngeal or oropharyngeal swab collected by mobile phlebotomists. Participants in the prospective study had the option to provide additional blood draws and questionnaires over a roughly 2-month period. Blood samples from the prospective study were shipped frozen or at room temperature prior to DNA extraction.

This TCR came from a woman in her forties who had recovered from COVID-19. The source material was PBMCs or T cells enriched from blood (not recorded which). The V and J segments used are TRBV24-1 and TRBJ1-5; TRBD1 could be the D gene, as 5 bases match. The nucleotide sequence is given as TGTGCCACTTCCCCGGGGGGTTCCTATAGCAATCAGCCCCAGCATTTT. Its protein reads: CATSPGGSYSNQPQHF.